The source of this TCR beta chain is a study of blood T cell repertoires in COVID-19. As for the study in general: Sources were T cells, B-cell-depleted T cells, or PBMCs; the material itself was cDNA or gDNA.

How the authors handled the data: Nucleated cell number was recorded as an estimate derived from reference gene primer amplification. Only in-frame clones appear in the TCRdb table, and some are missing; sequencing was by immunoSEQ multiplex PCR. The V and J calls and clone size are taken from that table; D and trimming were inferred from the DNA. The sample has about 300,000 clones; more than 70% are singletons. The V gene's germline CDR1 is LNHNV and CDR2 YYDKDF (reference sequence). V lost 0 bases to trimming and J lost 3 bases, with 3 bases between them. The CDR3 contains 12 residues. This sequence was found in a woman younger than 45 with COVID-19, enrolled during active disease. The chain is built from TRBV15 and TRBJ2-7; no definite D call. Sequencing input: peripheral blood. The CDR3 DNA reads as TGTGCCACCAGCAGAGATCACTACGAGCAGTACTTC. Translating gives CATSRDHYEQYF.